This T cell receptor (beta chain) was identified in a study of cytomegalovirus exposure and HLA in healthy donors. Turning to the study itself: The early release's HLA-typed donors yielded 78 million or so unique TCRs. Study-wide results and limits: There were 160 or so TCR beta chains listed as cytomegalovirus-associated. An analysis was carried out later, and it reportedly showed fewer N-insertions in an Asian-associated ancestry cluster than the 666-donor mean.

PCR was performed using 60 Vbeta and 13 Jbeta primers. Using immunoSEQ multiplex PCR, the repertoire was profiled, and TCRdb retains in-frame clones only, with some absent. Of 180,000 or so clones in the sample, about three quarters were seen once. In the case of this clone: Its matching antigen is unknown.

CDR1 SGHDT and CDR2 YYEEEE come from the germline V gene. V lost 4 bases, J lost 11 bases, and 10 bases stayed unmatched. CDR3 length: 13 residues. The chain recombines TRBV5-6 with TRBJ1-1; 8 bases are a match to TRBD1. The clonotype was recovered from a man between 18 and 29 years old in good health and CMV-seronegative. The specimen sequenced was PBMCs. CDR3: CASSEDRAAKAFF. CDR3 nucleotides: TGTGCCAGCAGCGAGGACAGGGCAGCGAAGGCTTTCTTT.